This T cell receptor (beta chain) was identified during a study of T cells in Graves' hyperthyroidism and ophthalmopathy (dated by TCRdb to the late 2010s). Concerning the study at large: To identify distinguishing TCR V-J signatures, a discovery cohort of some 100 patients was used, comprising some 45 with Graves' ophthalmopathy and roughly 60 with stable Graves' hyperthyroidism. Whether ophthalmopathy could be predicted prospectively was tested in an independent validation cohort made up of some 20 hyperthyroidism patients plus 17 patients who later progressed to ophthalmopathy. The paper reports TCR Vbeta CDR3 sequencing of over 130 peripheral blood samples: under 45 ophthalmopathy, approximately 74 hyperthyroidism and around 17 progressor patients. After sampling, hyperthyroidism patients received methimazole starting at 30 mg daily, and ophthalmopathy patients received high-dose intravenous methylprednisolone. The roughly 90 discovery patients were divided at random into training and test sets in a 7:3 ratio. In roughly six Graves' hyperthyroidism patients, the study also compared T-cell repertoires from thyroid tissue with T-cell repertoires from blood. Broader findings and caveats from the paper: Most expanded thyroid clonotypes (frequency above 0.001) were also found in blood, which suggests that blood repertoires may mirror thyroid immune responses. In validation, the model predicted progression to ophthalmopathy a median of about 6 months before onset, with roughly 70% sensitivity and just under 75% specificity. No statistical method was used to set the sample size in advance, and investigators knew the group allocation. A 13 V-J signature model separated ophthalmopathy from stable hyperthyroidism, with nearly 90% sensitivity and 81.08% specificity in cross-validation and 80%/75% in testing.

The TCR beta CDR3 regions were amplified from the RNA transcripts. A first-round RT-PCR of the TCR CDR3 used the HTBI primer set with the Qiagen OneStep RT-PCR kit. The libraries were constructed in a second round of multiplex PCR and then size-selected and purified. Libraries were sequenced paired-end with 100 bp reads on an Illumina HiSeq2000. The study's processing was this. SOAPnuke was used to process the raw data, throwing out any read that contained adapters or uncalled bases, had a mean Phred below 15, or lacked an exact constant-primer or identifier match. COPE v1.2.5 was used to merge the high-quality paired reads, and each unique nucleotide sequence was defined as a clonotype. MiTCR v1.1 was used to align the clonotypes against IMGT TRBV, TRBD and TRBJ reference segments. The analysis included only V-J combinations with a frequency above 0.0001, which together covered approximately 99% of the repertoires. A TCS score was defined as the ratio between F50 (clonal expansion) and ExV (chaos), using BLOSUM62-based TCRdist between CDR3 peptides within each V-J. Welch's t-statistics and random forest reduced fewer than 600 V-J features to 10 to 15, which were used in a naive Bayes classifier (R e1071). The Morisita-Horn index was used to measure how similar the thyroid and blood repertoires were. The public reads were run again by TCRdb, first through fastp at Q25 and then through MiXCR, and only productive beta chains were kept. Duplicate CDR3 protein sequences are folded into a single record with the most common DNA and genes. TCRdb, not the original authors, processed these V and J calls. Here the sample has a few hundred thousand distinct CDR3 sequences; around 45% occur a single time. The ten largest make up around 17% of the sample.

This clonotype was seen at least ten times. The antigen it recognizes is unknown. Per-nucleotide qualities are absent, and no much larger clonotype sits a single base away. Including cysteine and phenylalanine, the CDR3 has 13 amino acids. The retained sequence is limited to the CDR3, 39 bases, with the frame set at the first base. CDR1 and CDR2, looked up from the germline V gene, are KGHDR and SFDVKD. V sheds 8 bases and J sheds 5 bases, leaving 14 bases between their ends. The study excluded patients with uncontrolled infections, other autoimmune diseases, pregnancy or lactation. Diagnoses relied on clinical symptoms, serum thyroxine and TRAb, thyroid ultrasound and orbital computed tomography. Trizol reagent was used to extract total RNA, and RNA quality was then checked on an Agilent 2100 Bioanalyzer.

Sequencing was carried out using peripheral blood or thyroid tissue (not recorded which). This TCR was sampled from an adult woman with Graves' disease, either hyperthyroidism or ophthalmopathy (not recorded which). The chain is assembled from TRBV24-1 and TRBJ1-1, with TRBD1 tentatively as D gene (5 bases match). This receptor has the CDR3 CATKTGRGTEAFF. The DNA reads TGTGCCACCAAAACGGGGCGAGGGACTGAAGCTTTCTTT.